The clone carrying this TCR beta chain has only a few counts. These data come from a study of identical twins. V trimming: 2 bases; J trimming: 5 bases; junction bases outside the gene matches: 20. Germline V gives CDR1 MGHRA, CDR2 YSYEKL. This CDR3 is 21 amino acids long. The cDNA had a unique molecular identifier and a template-switch universal primer site. TCRdb called the 5' RACE reads again in MiXCR, with one record for every CDR3 protein. The sample shows about 890,000 distinct CDR3 sequences, 9% to 15% of them seen only once. The same sample was also used in a study of yellow fever vaccine responses in identical twins. That source notes: The authors reported partly convergent, partly personalized vaccine responses in identical twins.

The chain employs TRBV4-1 and TRBJ2-2; 10 nucleotides agree with TRBD2. Sequenced input: PBMCs. The sequence derives from a woman in her late teens or twenties in good health. CDR3 in DNA: TGCGCCAGCAGCCAAAAACAGGGTATAATAGCGGGAGGTATCGGGACCGGGGAGCTGTTTTTT. The encoded protein is CASSQKQGIIAGGIGTGELFF.